This TCR beta chain was found in a study of T-cell memory formation after mild COVID-19 (dated by TCRdb to about 2021). At the level of the whole study: Most TCR sequence clusters were specific to one of the two donors. Longitudinal TCRalpha and TCRbeta repertoire sequencing tracked T-cell clones expanding and contracting after mild COVID-19 in two donors. Two young, previously healthy adult volunteers made up the cohort, one male and one female. Paper-wide results and their limitations: The study included only a couple of mild cases, and larger cohorts that include severe cases with pre-infection samples were judged to be necessary. SARS-CoV-2 specificity was not confirmed for the second-wave clones peaking on day 37. Clones contracting from day 15 to 85 had balanced CD4/CD8 phenotypes, while a second wave expanding from day 15 to 37 was biased towards CD4+. Some responding clones were found in pre-infection memory, which suggests that pre-existing cross-reactive memory T cells took part in the SARS-CoV-2 response. Contracting CD4+ clones turned up mainly in the CM and EM memory subsets, whereas EMRA was where CD8+ clones were enriched.

Sequencing relied on an Illumina NovaSeq 6000. cDNA libraries for TCRalpha and TCRbeta were prepared by 5'RACE using constant-segment primers, with sample barcodes and unique molecular identifiers added. RNA was extracted from every sample with Trizol reagent. Library amplification was performed in two PCR steps, and a second sample barcode and Illumina TruSeq adapters were introduced in the second step. Sequencing of the libraries was done on an Illumina NovaSeq, producing 2 x 150 bp paired-end reads. On the study's bioinformatics: The reads were demultiplexed and collapsed into UMI-guided consensus sequences using migec v1.2.7. Using mixcr v2.1.11, the UMI consensuses were aligned to TRA and TRB V and J templates and assembled into clonotypes. A clonotype was counted as expanded or contracted only if both edgeR and NoisET called the change significant, with noise models trained on biological replicates. For edgeR calls, a false discovery rate-adjusted p below 0.01 and a log2 fold-change threshold of 1 were applied. As an exploratory analysis of dynamics, max-normalized trajectories of the 1000 most abundant clonotypes were examined by PCA with hierarchical clustering. Separately sequenced CD4+ and CD8+ repertoires were used to assign the CD4 or CD8 phenotype of responding clones. The public reads were reprocessed in TCRdb via fastp at Q25 and MiXCR, keeping in-frame beta chains. Every CDR3 protein is listed once, alongside the most common genes and DNA of its rows. The authors' filters were not applied to this entry. The sample table contains a few hundred thousand distinct CDR3 sequences; only one count was recorded for about 21% of them. The ten biggest clones cover under 15% of the sample.

Ficoll-Paque density gradient centrifugation was used to isolate PBMCs. In regard to this clonotype: What antigen it recognizes has not been identified. No much larger clone is present one base from it, and per-base qualities are unavailable.

Trimmed from V: 5 bases; trimmed from J: 5 bases; junction bases lacking a gene match: 9. There are 15 amino acids in the CDR3, from cysteine to phenylalanine inclusive. Of the read, only the CDR3 DNA is kept; its 45 bases are in frame from base 1. The germline V gene provides CDR1 MGHDK and CDR2 SYGVNS. What was sequenced was PBMCs or a T cell subset sorted from them (not recorded which). This receptor chain uses TRBV25-1 and TRBJ2-3; 8 central bases correspond to TRBD2. This TCR derives from an adult woman who had mild COVID-19 (a few samples of this study predate the infection). The sample titles of this study are shuffled in the database, so cell type and time point are left out; the donor was told from shared clones. Here is the DNA: TGTGCCAGCAGTAGCCCGGGACTAGGGAAAGATACGCAGTATTTT. It codes for CASSSPGLGKDTQYF.